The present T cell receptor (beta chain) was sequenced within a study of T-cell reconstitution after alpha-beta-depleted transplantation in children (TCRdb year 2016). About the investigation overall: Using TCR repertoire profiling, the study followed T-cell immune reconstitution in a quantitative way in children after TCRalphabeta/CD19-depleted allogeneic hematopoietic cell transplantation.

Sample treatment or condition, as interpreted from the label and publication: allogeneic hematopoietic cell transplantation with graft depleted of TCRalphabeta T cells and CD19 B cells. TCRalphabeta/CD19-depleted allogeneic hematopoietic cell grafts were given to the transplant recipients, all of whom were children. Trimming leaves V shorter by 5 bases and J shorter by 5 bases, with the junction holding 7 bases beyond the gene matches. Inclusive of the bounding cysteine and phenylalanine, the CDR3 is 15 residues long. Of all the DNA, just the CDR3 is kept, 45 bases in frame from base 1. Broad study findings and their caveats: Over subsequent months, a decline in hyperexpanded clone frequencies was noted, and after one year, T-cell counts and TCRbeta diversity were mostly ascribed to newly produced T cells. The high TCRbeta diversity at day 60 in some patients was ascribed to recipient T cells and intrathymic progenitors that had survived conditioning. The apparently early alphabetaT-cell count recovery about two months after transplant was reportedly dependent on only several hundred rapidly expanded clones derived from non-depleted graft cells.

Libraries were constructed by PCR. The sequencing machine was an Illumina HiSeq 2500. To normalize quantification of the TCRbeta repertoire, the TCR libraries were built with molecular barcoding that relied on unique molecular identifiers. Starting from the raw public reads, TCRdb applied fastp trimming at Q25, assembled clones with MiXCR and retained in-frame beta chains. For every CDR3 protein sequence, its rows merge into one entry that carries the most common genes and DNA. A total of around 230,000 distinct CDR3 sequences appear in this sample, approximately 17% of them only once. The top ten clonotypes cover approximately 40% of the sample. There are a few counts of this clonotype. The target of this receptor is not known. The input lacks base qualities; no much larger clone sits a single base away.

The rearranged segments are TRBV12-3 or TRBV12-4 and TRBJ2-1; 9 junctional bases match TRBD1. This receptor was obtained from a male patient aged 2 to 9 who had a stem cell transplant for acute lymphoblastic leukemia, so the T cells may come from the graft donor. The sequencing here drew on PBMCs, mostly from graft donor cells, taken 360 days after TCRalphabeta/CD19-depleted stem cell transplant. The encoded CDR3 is CASSPLGQGNNEQFF. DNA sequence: TGTGCCAGCAGTCCCTTGGGACAGGGTAACAATGAGCAGTTCTTC.